A single sample is the source of the 23 T cell receptor beta chains below, sequenced in a study of blood T cell repertoires in COVID-19. Libraries were prepared by immunoSEQ multiplex PCR; TCRdb keeps only in-frame clonotypes and omits some of them. The sample records 200,000 to 250,000 clones, about 83% being singletons. The specimen was peripheral blood. The receptor source for this set is a man older than 75 with acute or convalescent COVID-19.

This clone was recorded a few times. The chain joins TRBV5-1 to TRBJ1-5; TRBD1 matches 8 bases. Looked up from germline, CDR1 is SGHRS and CDR2 is YFSETQ. V gave up 2 bases and J gave up 3 bases; unmatched junction bases: 4. The CDR3 is 15 residues long. The CDR3 reads CASSLGTGYNQPQHF. CDR3 nucleotides: TGCGCCAGCAGCTTAGGGACAGGTTACAATCAGCCCCAGCATTTT.

This clone was detected once. The rearrangement uses TRBV14 and TRBJ2-1; TRBD1 matches at 10 bases. The germline V gene has CDR1 SGHDN and CDR2 FVKESK. CDR3 length: 15 amino acids. Unmatched junction bases numbered 2, after V lost 2 bases and J lost 4 bases. CDR3 DNA sequence: TGTGCCAGCAGCCAACGGGACAGGGGTTACAATGAGCAGTTCTTC. Translating it yields CASSQRDRGYNEQFF.

The J gene is TRBJ2-1, the V gene TRBV4-1, with a possible D match to TRBD2 (5 bases). Trimming left V 5 bases short and J 6 bases short, with 14 bases between. The V gene's germline CDR1 is MGHRA and CDR2 YSYEKL. This CDR3 comprises 14 residues. The CDR3 spells CASSSYSRANEQFF. In nucleotides, the CDR3 is TGCGCCAGCAGCTCATATTCGAGGGCCAATGAGCAGTTCTTC.

The chain combines TRBV28 with TRBJ1-1; TRBD1 might be the D (6 bases). V lost 5 bases and J 0 bases, leaving 10 bases between the germline ends. The CDR3 totals 14 residues. Germline CDR1 is MDHEN and CDR2 is SYDVKM. CDR3 amino acids: CASSVGTLNTEAFF. The CDR3 DNA sequence: TGTGCCAGCAGTGTCGGGACACTGAACACTGAAGCTTTCTTT. Complete variable domain (other parts from reference TRBV28 and TRBJ1-1): DVKVTQSSRYLVKRTGEKVFLECVQDMDHENMFWYRQDPGLGLRLIYFSYDVKMKEKGDIPEGYSVSREKKERFSLILESASTNQTSMYLCASSVGTLNTEAFFGQGTRLTVV.

This clone has just a few counts. V is TRBV5-1 and J is TRBJ1-2, with TRBD1 as a possible D gene (5 bases). CDR3 length equals 14 residues. Deletions cut 4 bases from V and 4 bases from J, with 14 bases between. Germline loops: CDR1 SGHRS, CDR2 YFSETQ. The CDR3 region is CASSTGVSGYGYTF. The CDR3 DNA is TGCGCCAGCAGCACAGGTGTTAGCGGCTATGGCTACACCTTC.

This clone was recorded once. The chain employs TRBV28 and TRBJ2-3, with D perhaps matching TRBD2 (6 bases). The CDR3 loop spans 13 amino acids. Germline CDR1 MDHEN, CDR2 SYDVKM. The V gene lost 6 bases and the J gene lost 2 bases, with 9 bases spanning the gap. The CDR3 reads CASRSGLTDTQYF. CDR3 nucleotides: TGTGCCAGCAGATCGGGACTCACAGATACGCAGTATTTT.

The rearrangement joins TRBV2 to TRBJ2-7; 9 nucleotides agree with TRBD2. This CDR3 spans 14 amino acids. Germline V gene lookup returns CDR1 SNHLY and CDR2 FYNNEI. V lost 11 bases, J lost 2 bases, and 10 bases stayed unmatched. CDR3: CAGAARGRAYEQYF. For the CDR3, the DNA is TGTGCCGGAGCAGCGCGCGGGAGGGCCTACGAGCAGTACTTC. Supplemented by reference TRBV2 and TRBJ2-7, the full variable domain reads EPEVTQTPSHQVTQMGQEVILRCVPISNHLYFYWYRQILGQKVEFLVSFYNNEISEKSEIFDDQFSVERPDGSNFTLKIRSTKLEDSAMYFCAGAARGRAYEQYFGPGTRLTVT.

This clone was seen only once. This chain connects TRBV28 to TRBJ2-7; 12 nucleotides align to TRBD1. The length of the CDR3 is 15 residues. The ends lost 6 bases at V and 2 bases at J; junction bases unmatched: 5. CDR1 is MDHEN, CDR2 SYDVKM, per germline. CDR3 nucleotide sequence: TGTGCCAGCAGAACCGGGACAGGGGGCCCCTACGAGCAGTACTTC. Encoded protein: CASRTGTGGPYEQYF. Filled out from reference TRBV28 and TRBJ2-7, the complete variable domain reads DVKVTQSSRYLVKRTGEKVFLECVQDMDHENMFWYRQDPGLGLRLIYFSYDVKMKEKGDIPEGYSVSREKKERFSLILESASTNQTSMYLCASRTGTGGPYEQYFGPGTRLTVT.

The gene calls are TRBV9 and TRBJ2-2, with D perhaps matching TRBD1 (5 bases). Looked up from germline, CDR1 is SGDLS and CDR2 is YYNGEE. The CDR3 is 15 residues long. Between the trimmed V and J ends, which lost 2 bases and 1 base, there was a span of 9 bases. This CDR3 is CASSVGPGNTGELFF. DNA for the CDR3: TGTGCCAGCAGCGTGGGGCCAGGGAACACCGGGGAGCTGTTTTTT. The full variable domain, in which reference TRBV9 and TRBJ2-2 provide the parts outside the CDR3, is DSGVTQTPKHLITATGQRVTLRCSPRSGDLSVYWYQQSLDQGLQFLIQYYNGEERAKGNILERFSAQQFPDLHSELNLSSLELGDSALYFCASSVGPGNTGELFFGEGSRLTVL.

The sample holds a few counts of this clone. The V and J genes are TRBV11-3 and TRBJ1-1; D ambiguous. Germline CDR1 is SGHNT and CDR2 is YENEEA. The V end was cut by 1 base, the J end by 1 base, with 7 bases between. CDR3 size: 14 residues. The CDR3 loop reads CASSLGRGNTEAFF. DNA of the CDR3: TGTGCCAGCAGCTTAGGGCGGGGGAACACTGAAGCTTTCTTT.

About this clone: In the same sample, other DNA sequences code for this CDR3. The gene calls are TRBV11-2 and TRBJ2-7; TRBD1 might be the D (5 bases). Germline CDR1 and CDR2: SGHAT and FQNNGV. The germline V and J ends were trimmed by 3 bases and 4 bases, with 13 bases remaining between them. This CDR3 comprises 14 residues. CDR3 in DNA: TGTGCCAGCAGCTTGGGTCAGGGCGTTTACGAGCAGTACTTC. It yields the protein CASSLGQGVYEQYF. The entire variable domain, with the rest obtained from reference TRBV11-2 and TRBJ2-7, is as follows: EAGVAQSPRYKIIEKRQSVAFWCNPISGHATLYWYQQILGQGPKLLIQFQNNGVVDDSQLPKDRFSAERLKGVDSTLKIQPAKLEDSAVYLCASSLGQGVYEQYFGPGTRLTVT.

The chain combines TRBV7-2 with TRBJ2-7; D not certain. Germline CDR1 and CDR2: SGHTA and FQGNSA. Trimming shortened V by 1 base and J by 3 bases, and 10 bases separated the two germline ends. The CDR3 runs 14 residues. The CDR3 nucleotides are TGTGCCAGCAGCTTAGAAGGCCAGGTCTACGAGCAGTACTTC. This codes for CASSLEGQVYEQYF.

The CDR3 sequence: CASSFTRYTEAFF. CDR3 DNA sequence: TGTGCCAGCAGTTTCACCCGGTACACTGAAGCTTTCTTT. The gene calls are TRBV12-3 or TRBV12-4 and TRBJ1-1; unclear D gene. The ends were cut back, 3 bases at V and 3 bases at J, with 8 bases in the middle. This CDR3 is 13 amino acids long.

The rearrangement links TRBV2 to TRBJ2-7; 10 nucleotides agree with TRBD1. J was trimmed by 0 bases and V by 3 bases; bases with no gene match: 2. This CDR3 comprises 15 residues. Germline CDR1 reads SNHLY; CDR2 reads FYNNEI. CDR3 bases: TGTGCCAGCAGTGACCGGGACAGGGGCTCCTACGAGCAGTACTTC. It specifies CASSDRDRGSYEQYF. Combining the CDR3 with reference TRBV2 and TRBJ2-7 gives the whole variable domain EPEVTQTPSHQVTQMGQEVILRCVPISNHLYFYWYRQILGQKVEFLVSFYNNEISEKSEIFDDQFSVERPDGSNFTLKIRSTKLEDSAMYFCASSDRDRGSYEQYFGPGTRLTVT.

V is TRBV24-1 and J is TRBJ2-1; 14 bases fit TRBD2. CDR1 and CDR2 from the germline V gene are KGHDR and SFDVKD. There are 16 residues in the CDR3. The J segment lost 10 bases and the V segment lost 2 bases, leaving 6 bases of the junction unmatched. CDR3 sequence reads: CATSDSGLAGVWEQFF. In DNA, the CDR3 is TGTGCCACCAGTGATTCGGGACTAGCGGGAGTATGGGAGCAGTTCTTC.

To note about this clone: In the same sample, other DNA sequences code for this CDR3. The CDR3 sequence: CATSRGGRTGELFF. CDR3 DNA: TGTGCCACCAGCAGAGGGGGCCGAACCGGGGAGCTGTTTTTT. The chain joins TRBV15 to TRBJ2-2; a possible D gene is TRBD1 (5 bases). V dropped 1 base and J dropped 5 bases, with 8 bases sitting between them. The CDR3 covers 14 residues. Germline V lookup: CDR1 LNHNV, CDR2 YYDKDF (reference sequence).

This chain links TRBV7-2 with TRBJ1-5, with D unresolved. Trimming left V 3 bases short and J 7 bases short, with 13 bases between. The germline V gene encodes CDR1 SGHTA and CDR2 FQGNSA. There are 14 residues in the CDR3. The CDR3 region is CASSLIGPGQPQHF. The CDR3 DNA is TGTGCCAGCAGCTTGATTGGGCCTGGGCAGCCCCAGCATTTT.

This clone was detected only once. DNA of the CDR3: TGTGCCAGCAGCCAGGGACAAAGAAACACCGGGGAGCTGTTTTTT. Residues: CASSQGQRNTGELFF. The V and J genes are TRBV4-2 and TRBJ2-2; possibly TRBD1 for D (6 bases). The CDR3 runs to 15 residues. CDR1 is LGHNA and CDR2 is YNFKEQ in the germline V gene. V gave up 3 bases and J gave up 2 bases, with 10 bases separating them.

This sequence joins TRBV7-9 and TRBJ1-1; TRBD1 is a possible D gene (5 bases). The germline V gene encodes CDR1 SEHNR and CDR2 FQNEAQ (reference sequence). Trimming cost V 6 bases and J 1 base, with 9 bases left between them. The CDR3 length is 13 residues. CDR3 in amino acids: CASRGLTNTEAFF. CDR3 nucleotides: TGTGCCAGCAGGGGGCTTACGAACACTGAAGCTTTCTTT.

The chain links TRBV5-1 to TRBJ1-2; 8 nucleotides align to TRBD1. The V and J ends lost 5 bases and 4 bases, in that order; junction bases with no gene match: 22. The CDR3 loop spans 19 amino acids. The germline gives CDR1 SGHRS, CDR2 YFSETQ. For the CDR3, the DNA is TGCGCCAGCAGAGCTTGGGGAAGTGACAGGGGCACTCTCGGCTATGGCTACACCTTC. It encodes CASRAWGSDRGTLGYGYTF.

A few counts support this clone. V usage is TRBV7-9 and J usage is TRBJ1-2; 9 bases are shared with TRBD1. Trimming at V came to 5 bases and at J to 6 bases, leaving 4 bases not matched to a gene. The CDR3 covers 13 residues. CDR1 and CDR2 (germline): SEHNR, FQNEAQ (reference sequence). In nucleotides, the CDR3 is TGTGCCAGCAGCATTGGACAGGGGCATGGCTACACCTTC. The encoded protein is CASSIGQGHGYTF.

In this sample, this clone turned up a few times. CDR3 coding DNA: TGTGCCAGCTCACCACCTAACGAGTATAGAAACACCATATATTTT. It is translated as CASSPPNEYRNTIYF. The rearrangement joins TRBV18 to TRBJ1-3; D gene uncertain. CDR1 is KGHSH, CDR2 LQKENI, per germline. The CDR3 contains 15 residues. Trimming shortened V by 0 bases and J by 5 bases, and 11 bases separated the two germline ends.

The chain combines TRBV6-6 with TRBJ2-5; perhaps TRBD1 as D (8 bases). Germline V gene sequence: CDR1 MNHNY, CDR2 SVGAGI (reference sequence). V was clipped by 6 bases and J by 4 bases, with 15 bases between them. The CDR3 has 14 residues. The CDR3 sequence is CASRDTGGGETQYF. The CDR3 DNA sequence: TGTGCCAGCAGAGACACAGGGGGGGGAGAGACCCAGTACTTC.